The sequence of this TCR beta chain was determined in a study of T cell responses to AZD1222 COVID-19 vaccine. The study, taken as a whole, reports: The donor group comprised mostly white British people and more females; the analysis possibly underestimated clonal diversity.

This clone showed up just once. No antigen is known for it. The CDR3 extends over 16 amino acids. The V and J ends lost 4 bases and 6 bases respectively, with 15 bases between them. The V gene's germline CDR1 is KGHDR and CDR2 SFDVKD. Using immunoSEQ multiplex PCR, the repertoire was profiled, and TCRdb retains in-frame clones only, with some absent. The sample has 75,000 to 100,000 clones; 80% to 90% are singletons. The origin of this receptor is an adult in good health. V gene TRBV24-1 combines with J gene TRBJ1-6; a weak D match, TRBD1 (5 bases). The sequences come from peripheral blood, collected on day 0 of AZD1222 vaccination. CDR3 coding DNA: TGTGCCACCAGTGAGCCCCCAGGGAAGGGTAATTCACCCCTCCACTTT. As protein: CATSEPPGKGNSPLHF.